This TCR beta chain is from a study of blood T cell repertoires in COVID-19. Study summary: Samples taken during acute and convalescent COVID-19 were collected in the United States, Italy and Spain. Sample material is recorded as cDNA or gDNA derived from T cells, B-cell-depleted T cells, or PBMCs.

V gave up 5 bases and J gave up 7 bases; unmatched junction bases: 12. This CDR3 has 16 residues. Germline V CDR1 and CDR2: LNHDA, SQIVND (reference sequence). Authors' analysis steps: Reference gene primer amplification in the assay estimated nucleated cell counts. Method: immunoSEQ multiplex PCR; TCRdb's copy keeps in-frame clones and lacks some. V, J and clone size are taken as reported in that table, and D and trimming were inferred from the DNA itself. The sample yields some 140,000 clones, roughly 78% seen once. V gene TRBV19 combines with J gene TRBJ1-1; 11 nucleotides align to TRBD1. Sequencing was performed on peripheral blood. The sequence was obtained from a man aged 60 to 69 with acute or convalescent COVID-19. CDR3 residues: CASSPWTGGVGVEAFF. The CDR3 DNA follows: TGTGCCAGTAGTCCATGGACAGGGGGCGTGGGGGTTGAAGCTTTCTTT. Together with reference TRBV19 and TRBJ1-1, the CDR3 gives the full variable domain: DGGITQSPKYLFRKEGQNVTLSCEQNLNHDAMYWYRQDPGQGLRLIYYSQIVNDFQKGDIAEGYSVSREKKESFPLTVTSAQKNPTAFYLCASSPWTGGVGVEAFFGQGTRLTVV.